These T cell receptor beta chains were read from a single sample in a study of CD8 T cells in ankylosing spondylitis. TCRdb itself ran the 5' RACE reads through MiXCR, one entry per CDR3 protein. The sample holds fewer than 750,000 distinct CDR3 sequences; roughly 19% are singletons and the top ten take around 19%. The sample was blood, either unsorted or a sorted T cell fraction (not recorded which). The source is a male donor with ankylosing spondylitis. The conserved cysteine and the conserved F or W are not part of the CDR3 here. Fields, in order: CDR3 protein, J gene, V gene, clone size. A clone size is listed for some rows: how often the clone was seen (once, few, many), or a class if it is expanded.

ASFDGTSYEQY	TRBJ2-7	TRBV28	.
ASSRGPRGVHAGELF	TRBJ2-2	TRBV11-2	.
ATRAAYGDTQY	TRBJ2-3	TRBV4-1	.
ASSLKWGLAGGVRGELF	TRBJ2-2	TRBV11-2	.
ASSFAYGDYEQY	TRBJ2-7	TRBV5-1	.
ASSLPPDRSTDTQY	TRBJ2-3	TRBV9	few
ASSSIDGTFYEQY	TRBJ2-7	TRBV7-2	.
SVSEGATSYNEQF	TRBJ2-1	TRBV29-1	few
ASSLEAGTVLR	TRBJ1-4	TRBV12-3/TRBV12-4	.
ASSPLALSSYNEQF	TRBJ2-1	TRBV27	.
ASSWDTGSGNTIY	TRBJ1-3	TRBV12-3/TRBV12-4	.
SAGTDPNTEAF	TRBJ1-1	TRBV20-1	few
ASSRRGELAGGTDTQY	TRBJ2-3	TRBV5-1	few
ASSLQGRTVYYEQY	TRBJ2-7	TRBV5-6	.
ASSQGPAIGDDTQY	TRBJ2-3	TRBV4-3	.
ASSQDLARGSADTQY	TRBJ2-3	TRBV7-9	few
ASSPRTSGRHEQY	TRBJ2-7	TRBV28	.
ASSLELLLNYGYT	TRBJ1-2	TRBV5-6	.
SARGMGGGPGEQF	TRBJ2-1	TRBV20-1	.
SASRTSGYNEQF	TRBJ2-1	TRBV20-1	.
SALLFGGRARGETQY	TRBJ2-5	TRBV29-1	.
ASSQGAAGGGNEQF	TRBJ2-1	TRBV3-1	.
SASGVAAYEQY	TRBJ2-7	TRBV20-1	.
ASSLGIPFSYNEQF	TRBJ2-1	TRBV7-9	few
ATSDYTDTQY	TRBJ2-3	TRBV24-1	many
ASSENRLKLIGQETQY	TRBJ2-5	TRBV6-1	few
ASSSPQVSGNTIY	TRBJ1-3	TRBV6-5	.
ASSSPGRGGEKLF	TRBJ1-4	TRBV6-5	few
SGEPTGGRVGTEAF	TRBJ1-1	TRBV20-1	few
ASSTDRPAGELF	TRBJ2-2	TRBV5-1	.
ASSQTTGDHEQY	TRBJ2-7	TRBV3-1	few
ATSDPELLDRRKSTEAF	TRBJ1-1	TRBV24-1	.
ASSSREYTQY	TRBJ2-3	TRBV7-9	.
ASSPLQVFNEKLF	TRBJ1-4	TRBV7-8	few
ASSLRTSNTGELF	TRBJ2-2	TRBV5-1	.
ASSLSPSGRSVEQF	TRBJ2-1	TRBV5-1	few
ASEGTGYQPQH	TRBJ1-5	TRBV6-2/TRBV6-3	few
ASSEEPGDTGELF	TRBJ2-2	TRBV6-1	.
ASSFQGTNTEAF	TRBJ1-1	TRBV11-3	.
ATGLAKNNEQF	TRBJ2-1	TRBV24-1	.
ASSFGEDTLNQPQH	TRBJ1-5	TRBV5-5	few
ASRPAGSLQETQY	TRBJ2-5	TRBV7-2	.
AGGGDTGNTIY	TRBJ1-3	TRBV12-3/TRBV12-4	few
SARDLKGAPSEAF	TRBJ1-1	TRBV20-1	once
ASSLVGVGPQH	TRBJ1-5	TRBV5-1	.
ASSQVGQGEY	TRBJ2-7	TRBV3-1	few
ASSLDGGTQY	TRBJ2-5	TRBV11-2	few
SVRGGGNQPQH	TRBJ1-5	TRBV20-1	few
ASSVGGARGWLQETQY	TRBJ2-5	TRBV2	.